The next 18 T cell receptor beta chains were all read from a single sample in a study of graft-versus-host responses after intestinal transplantation. The assay was immunoSEQ multiplex PCR, and TCRdb's table has in-frame clones only and misses some. The sample records 20,000 to 25,000 clones, roughly half being singletons. The material sequenced was alloreactive CD4+ T cells from a mixed lymphocyte reaction culture, taken before intestinal transplant. The subset here: CFSE-low proliferating T cells sorted from roughly 6-day pre-transplant mixed lymphocyte reaction (GvH or HvG direction). The source is a human patient who received an intestinal transplant.

The chain is built from TRBV6-5 and TRBJ1-2, with a possible D match to TRBD1 (5 bases). The V gene lost 5 bases and the J gene lost 3 bases, with 16 bases spanning the gap. Germline CDR1 and CDR2: MNHEY and SVGAGI. This CDR3 comprises 15 residues. The CDR3 region is CASSLNSRVDYGYTF. The CDR3 DNA reads as TGTGCCAGCAGTCTTAATAGCAGGGTTGACTATGGCTACACCTTC.

This clone was observed a few times. This sequence joins TRBV5-1 and TRBJ2-2; TRBD2 agrees at 12 bases. J was trimmed by 7 bases and V by 4 bases; bases with no gene match: 5. This CDR3 contains 15 residues. Germline V lookup: CDR1 SGHRS, CDR2 YFSETQ. CDR3 nucleotide sequence: TGCGCCAGCAGCCTGTGGACTAGCGGGGTCGGGGAGCTGTTTTTT. Residues: CASSLWTSGVGELFF.

V is TRBV5-1 and J is TRBJ2-7; D is perhaps TRBD2 (5 bases). The CDR3 covers 14 residues. V shed 0 bases and J shed 0 bases, with 7 bases lying between them. CDR1 and CDR2 from the germline V gene are SGHRS and YFSETQ. The CDR3 here is CASSLVGSSYEQYF. CDR3 DNA: TGCGCCAGCAGCTTGGTGGGGAGCTCCTACGAGCAGTACTTC.

This clone ranks as medium-sized. The genes are TRBV2 and TRBJ1-6, with D possibly TRBD1 on 5 matching bases. The CDR3 sequence is 16 residues long. Per germline, CDR1 SNHLY and CDR2 FYNNEI. The V and J ends lost 6 bases and 0 bases respectively, with 12 bases between them. CDR3 protein: CASSGGESSYNSPLHF. In DNA form, the CDR3 reads TGTGCCAGCAGCGGGGGAGAGAGCTCCTATAATTCACCCCTCCACTTT.

The genes are TRBV14 and TRBJ2-7, with 7 bases identical to TRBD2. Per the germline V gene, CDR1 is SGHDN and CDR2 is FVKESK. Losses at the gene ends were 3 bases for V and 2 bases for J; bases not matched to a gene: 4. This CDR3 region has 14 residues. The CDR3 sequence is CASSHLGGAYEQYF. CDR3 nucleotides: TGTGCCAGCAGCCACCTGGGGGGGGCCTACGAGCAGTACTTC.

The CDR3 loop is CASSLTGAGIRGYTF. As DNA, the CDR3 is TGCGCCAGCAGCCTGACAGGGGCCGGGATCCGGGGCTACACCTTC. The chain is built from TRBV5-1 and TRBJ1-2; the match to TRBD1 covers 8 bases. The CDR3 consists of 15 residues. Trimming cost V 4 bases and J 8 bases; bases outside gene matches: 13. Germline CDR1 is SGHRS and CDR2 is YFSETQ.

V is TRBV7-8 and J is TRBJ2-5, with 10 bases aligning to TRBD1. The tail of the sequence fits TRBJ2-7 better, so the J call may be wrong. There are 15 residues in the CDR3. Germline CDR1 is SGHVS and CDR2 is FQNEAQ. The DNA for the CDR3 is TGTGCCAGCAGCTTAGGTGGGACAGGGGTCTACGAGCAGTACTTC. Translation: CASSLGGTGVYEQYF.

The V gene is TRBV18, the J gene TRBJ2-7; 12 bases agree with TRBD2. V was pared by 6 bases and J by 5 bases, with 14 bases of the junction left unmatched. The CDR3 has 17 residues. Germline V gives CDR1 KGHSH, CDR2 LQKENI. The CDR3 is CASSLLSSGGASDEQYF. CDR3 bases: TGTGCCAGCTCGCTCCTCTCTAGCGGGGGGGCAAGTGACGAGCAGTACTTC.

In DNA, the CDR3 is TGCGCCAGCAGCTTATTGGCAGGGGTTAACACTGAAGCTTTCTTT. The encoded protein is CASSLLAGVNTEAFF. This rearrangement joins TRBV5-1 to TRBJ1-1; D possibly corresponds to TRBD1 (6 bases). This CDR3 contains 15 residues. V lost 2 bases to trimming and J lost 2 bases, with 13 bases between them. CDR1 is SGHRS, CDR2 YFSETQ, per germline.

The J gene is TRBJ2-2, the V gene TRBV28; D might be TRBD2 (6 bases). This CDR3 spans 14 amino acids. The germline gives CDR1 MDHEN, CDR2 SYDVKM. Trimming took 7 bases from V and 1 from J, leaving 10 bases between them. The CDR3 sequence: CASKLGGNTGELFF. The CDR3 DNA is TGTGCCAGCAAACTGGGGGGGAACACCGGGGAGCTGTTTTTT. Complete variable domain (other parts from reference TRBV28 and TRBJ2-2): DVKVTQSSRYLVKRTGEKVFLECVQDMDHENMFWYRQDPGLGLRLIYFSYDVKMKEKGDIPEGYSVSREKKERFSLILESASTNQTSMYLCASKLGGNTGELFFGEGSRLTVL.

This chain uses TRBV5-1 with TRBJ2-1, with D tentatively TRBD2 (5 bases). CDR3 length: 16 amino acids. The V gene's germline CDR1 is SGHRS and CDR2 YFSETQ. Trimming left V 0 bases short and J 7 bases short, with 17 bases between. CDR3 protein: CASSLGPGLRVNEQFF. The CDR3 DNA follows: TGCGCCAGCAGCTTGGGTCCTGGACTTAGGGTAAATGAGCAGTTCTTC.

DNA for the CDR3: TGCGCCAGCAGCGTATTAACTAGCTACAATGAGCAGTTCTTC. This sequence encodes CASSVLTSYNEQFF. The chain carries TRBV5-1 and TRBJ2-1; D is possibly TRBD2 (5 bases). The length of the CDR3 is 14 residues. The germline CDR1 and CDR2 sequences are SGHRS and YFSETQ. V gave up 4 bases and J gave up 3 bases, with 11 bases separating them.

V and J are TRBV7-9 and TRBJ1-3; D gene unclear. The CDR3 has 18 amino acids. Per germline, CDR1 SEHNR and CDR2 FQNEAQ (reference sequence). V was cut by 4 bases and J by 0 bases, with 19 bases left in between. The CDR3 spells CASSSWPKDSTSGNTIYF. The DNA for the CDR3 is TGTGCCAGCAGCTCTTGGCCTAAGGACTCAACCTCTGGAAACACCATATATTTT.

This clone has a handful of counts. This sequence joins TRBV5-1 and TRBJ2-7; D is uncertain. V dropped 2 bases and J dropped 3 bases, with 15 bases sitting between them. CDR1 is SGHRS, CDR2 YFSETQ, per germline. This CDR3 comprises 15 residues. The CDR3 loop is CASSLKIPVDYEQYF. CDR3 nucleotide sequence: TGCGCCAGCAGCTTAAAAATCCCGGTTGACTACGAGCAGTACTTC.

The table lists this clone with a few counts. V is TRBV18 and J is TRBJ1-1; 7 nucleotides match TRBD1. Germline V gene sequence: CDR1 KGHSH, CDR2 LQKENI. The V gene end was trimmed by 3 bases and the J gene end by 10 bases; junction bases not matched to a gene: 5. CDR3 length equals 12 residues. The CDR3 DNA sequence: TGTGCCAGCTCACCCCGACAGGGTGGAGCTTTCTTT. It specifies CASSPRQGGAFF.

This clone was observed a few times. This rearrangement joins TRBV7-3 to TRBJ2-7; the match to TRBD1 covers 7 bases. After removal of 0 bases from V and 0 bases from J, the junction contained 2 bases not matched to a gene. From germline, CDR1 is SGHTA and CDR2 FQGTGA. This CDR3 is built from 15 residues. The DNA for the CDR3 is TGTGCCAGCAGCTTAACAGGGGGCTACTCCTACGAGCAGTACTTC. It is translated as CASSLTGGYSYEQYF.

This clone was observed a few times. V gene TRBV5-1 combines with J gene TRBJ2-5; 10 nucleotides align to TRBD2. The CDR3 extends over 17 amino acids. V was pared by 3 bases and J by 5 bases, with 13 bases of the junction left unmatched. CDR1 is SGHRS, CDR2 YFSETQ, per germline. The CDR3 DNA follows: TGCGCCAGCAGCTACGGCCCAGCGGGGGGGCCTCTGGAGACCCAGTACTTC. Translating gives CASSYGPAGGPLETQYF.

This chain links TRBV7-3 with TRBJ2-2; perhaps TRBD2 as D (6 bases). Germline CDR1 SGHTA, CDR2 FQGTGA. The CDR3 is 16 amino acids. V gave up 2 bases and J gave up 0 bases, with 10 bases separating them. The CDR3 here is CASSLSGGANTGELFF. The CDR3 DNA follows: TGTGCCAGCAGCTTATCTGGCGGGGCGAACACCGGGGAGCTGTTTTTT. The full variable domain, with the rest looked up from reference TRBV7-3 and TRBJ2-2, is GAGVSQTPSNKVTEKGKYVELRCDPISGHTALYWYRQSLGQGPEFLIYFQGTGAADDSGLPNDRFFAVRPEGSVSTLKIQRTERGDSAVYLCASSLSGGANTGELFFGEGSRLTVL.